These 11 T cell receptor beta chains originate from one sample sequenced in a study of a mutant IDH1 vaccine in newly diagnosed glioma. These TCRs are of unknown antigen specificity. TCRdb keeps only in-frame clones here, not all; method: immunoSEQ multiplex PCR. The data show roughly 21,000 clones, with about four fifths seen just once and over 2.5% held by the top ten. The time point is: week 47, end of study. The vaccine gave 300 ug of a 20-mer mutant IDH1 peptide subcutaneously per dose. This material consisted of PBMCs, taken from a glioma patient whose treatment included an IDH1 peptide vaccine. These receptors were collected from a man in his forties or fifties with glioma.

The chain uses TRBV9 and TRBJ2-2, with 11 bases identical to TRBD2. Unmatched junction bases numbered 9, after V lost 3 bases and J lost 5 bases. Germline V lookup: CDR1 SGDLS, CDR2 YYNGEE. CDR3 length: 17 amino acids. The DNA of the CDR3 is TGTGCCAGCAGCGCTCCGGGACTAGCGGAGGGGACCGGGGAGCTGTTTTTT. It codes for CASSAPGLAEGTGELFF.

Only one count was recorded for this clone. The chain couples TRBV7-2 to TRBJ2-7; 9 bases match TRBD2. The germline V gene has CDR1 SGHTA and CDR2 FQGNSA. There are 14 residues in the CDR3. V dropped 5 bases and J dropped 5; count of bases not matched to a gene: 7. The CDR3 here is CASSDPTSGNEQYF. DNA for the CDR3: TGTGCCAGCAGCGACCCGACTAGCGGTAACGAGCAGTACTTC. Full variable domain (remainder filled in from reference TRBV7-2 and TRBJ2-7): GAGVSQSPSNKVTEKGKDVELRCDPISGHTALYWYRQSLGQGLEFLIYFQGNSAPDKSGLPSDRFSAERTGGSVSTLTIQRTQQEDSAVYLCASSDPTSGNEQYFGPGTRLTVT.

The CDR3 protein is CASSQEVLETQYF. CDR3 nucleotides: TGCGCCAGCAGCCAAGAAGTCCTGGAGACCCAGTACTTC. The chain is built from TRBV4-1 and TRBJ2-5; the D is unclear. The germline V gene encodes CDR1 MGHRA and CDR2 YSYEKL. The V end was cut by 0 bases, the J end by 5 bases, with 7 bases between. This CDR3 is 13 amino acids long.

The rearrangement uses TRBV6-1 and TRBJ2-2; TRBD1 matches at 9 bases. CDR3 length: 16 amino acids. The germline gives CDR1 MNHNS, CDR2 SASEGT. The V and J ends lost 1 base and 4 bases, in that order; junction bases with no gene match: 4. CDR3 amino acids: CASSEVWDRVTGELFF. The CDR3 DNA follows: TGTGCCAGCAGTGAAGTTTGGGACAGGGTCACCGGGGAGCTGTTTTTT.

V and J are TRBV19 and TRBJ1-1, with 10 bases aligning to TRBD1. V was clipped by 11 bases and J by 1 base; unmatched bases: 4. Looked up from germline, CDR1 is LNHDA and CDR2 is SQIVND (reference sequence). This CDR3 is 13 amino acids long. The CDR3 region is CAGRDRGNTEAFF. CDR3 in DNA: TGTGCCGGCCGGGACAGGGGGAACACTGAAGCTTTCTTT. Based on the CDR3 plus reference TRBV19 and TRBJ1-1, the full variable domain is DGGITQSPKYLFRKEGQNVTLSCEQNLNHDAMYWYRQDPGQGLRLIYYSQIVNDFQKGDIAEGYSVSREKKESFPLTVTSAQKNPTAFYLCAGRDRGNTEAFFGQGTRLTVV.

The chain has TRBV5-8 and TRBJ2-3; either TRBD1 or TRBD2 may supply D (5 bases each). V was pared by 4 bases and J by 9 bases, with 21 bases between. This CDR3 contains 15 residues. Looked up from germline, CDR1 is SGHTS and CDR2 is YDEGEE. CDR3 bases: TGTGCCAGCAGCCGAAACGGGCAGAGGGGAGACACGCAGTATTTT. Translation gives CASSRNGQRGDTQYF. The whole variable domain, remainder taken from reference TRBV5-8 and TRBJ2-3, is EAGVTQSPTHLIKTRGQQATLRCSPISGHTSVYWYQQALGLGLQFLLWYDEGEERNRGNFPPRFSGRQFPNYSSELNVNALELEDSALYLCASSRNGQRGDTQYFGPGTRLTVL.

In this sample, this clone turned up once. The chain is built from TRBV28 and TRBJ1-5, with D possibly being TRBD1 (5 bases). V dropped 5 bases and J dropped 4 bases, with 18 bases sitting between them. This CDR3 has 16 amino acids. The germline CDR1 and CDR2 sequences are MDHEN and SYDVKM. CDR3 protein: CASSTPTTVTNQPQHF. The CDR3 DNA sequence: TGTGCCAGCAGTACCCCCACGACAGTTACAAATCAGCCCCAGCATTTT.

This chain connects TRBV7-9 to TRBJ2-3, with 7 bases fitting TRBD2. The ends lost 7 bases at V and 2 bases at J; junction bases unmatched: 6. The CDR3 extends over 14 amino acids. From germline, CDR1 is SEHNR and CDR2 FQNEAQ (reference sequence). This CDR3 reads CASNPGGTTDTQYF. The CDR3, as DNA: TGTGCCAGCAATCCCGGGGGGACCACAGATACGCAGTATTTT.

This chain joins TRBV19 and TRBJ1-3; TRBD1 aligns across 8 bases. The CDR3 loop spans 17 amino acids. J was trimmed by 0 bases and V by 8 bases; bases with no gene match: 12. Germline assignment: CDR1 LNHDA and CDR2 SQIVND (reference sequence). In DNA form, the CDR3 reads TGTGCCAGTGAGACATCAGACAGGGGATTCTCTGGAAACACCATATATTTT. Its translation is CASETSDRGFSGNTIYF.

This clone has just a few counts. The V gene is TRBV7-3, the J gene TRBJ2-3; D possibly corresponds to TRBD2 (5 bases). The germline CDR1 and CDR2 sequences are SGHTA and FQGTGA. V was shortened by 5 bases and J by 0 bases, with 21 bases between the two germline ends. There are 18 residues in the CDR3. The CDR3 reads CASSRTAGGGGSTDTQYF. Here the CDR3 DNA reads TGTGCCAGCAGCCGTACCGCGGGTGGTGGCGGGAGCACAGATACGCAGTATTTT.

This chain links TRBV5-1 with TRBJ2-1, with D maybe TRBD2 (6 bases). The CDR3 is made up of 14 amino acids. The V and J ends lost 4 bases and 9 bases respectively, with 17 bases between them. Germline V gives CDR1 SGHRS, CDR2 YFSETQ. The CDR3, as DNA: TGCGCCAGCAGCCCCCTCCGGGAGATGTTTGAGCAGTTCTTC. This gives the protein CASSPLREMFEQFF.